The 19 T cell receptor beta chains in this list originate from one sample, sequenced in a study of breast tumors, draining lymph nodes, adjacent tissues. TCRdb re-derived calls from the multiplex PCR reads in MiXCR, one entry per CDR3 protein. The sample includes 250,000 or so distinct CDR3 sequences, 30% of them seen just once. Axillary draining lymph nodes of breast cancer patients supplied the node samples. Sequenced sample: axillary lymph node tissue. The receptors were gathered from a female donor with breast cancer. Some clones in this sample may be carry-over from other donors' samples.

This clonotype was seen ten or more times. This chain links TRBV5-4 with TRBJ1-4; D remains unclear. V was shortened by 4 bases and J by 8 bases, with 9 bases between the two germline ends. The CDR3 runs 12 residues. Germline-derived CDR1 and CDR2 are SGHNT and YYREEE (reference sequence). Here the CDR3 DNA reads TGTGCCAGCAGCGCCACTGGGGAAAAACTGTTTTTT. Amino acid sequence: CASSATGEKLFF.

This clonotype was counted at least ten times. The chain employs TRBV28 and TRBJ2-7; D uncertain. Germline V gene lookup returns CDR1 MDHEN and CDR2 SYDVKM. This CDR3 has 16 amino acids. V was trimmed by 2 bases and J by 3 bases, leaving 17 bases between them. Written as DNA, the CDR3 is TGTGCCAGCAGTTTAATCTCGCAGGCATCGGTCTACGAGCAGTACTTC. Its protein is CASSLISQASVYEQYF.

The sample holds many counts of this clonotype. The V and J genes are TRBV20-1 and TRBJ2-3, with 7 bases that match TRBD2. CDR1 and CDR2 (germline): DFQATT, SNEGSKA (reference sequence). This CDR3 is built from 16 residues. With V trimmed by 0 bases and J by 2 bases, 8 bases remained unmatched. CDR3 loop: CSARDRASGNTDTQYF. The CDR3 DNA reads TGCAGTGCTAGAGATCGGGCTAGCGGAAACACAGATACGCAGTATTTT.

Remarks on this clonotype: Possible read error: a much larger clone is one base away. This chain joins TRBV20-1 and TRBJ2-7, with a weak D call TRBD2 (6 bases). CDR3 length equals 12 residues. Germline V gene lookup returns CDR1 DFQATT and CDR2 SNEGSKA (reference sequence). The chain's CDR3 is CSARYGTYEPYF. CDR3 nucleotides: TGCAGTGCTAGATACGGGACTTACGAGCCGTACTTC.

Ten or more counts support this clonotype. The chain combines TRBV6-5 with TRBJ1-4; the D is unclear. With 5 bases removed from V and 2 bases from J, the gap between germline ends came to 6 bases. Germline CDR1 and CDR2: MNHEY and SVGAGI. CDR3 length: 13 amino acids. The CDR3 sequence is CASSPGTNEKLFF. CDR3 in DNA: TGTGCCAGCAGTCCCGGCACTAATGAAAAACTGTTTTTT.

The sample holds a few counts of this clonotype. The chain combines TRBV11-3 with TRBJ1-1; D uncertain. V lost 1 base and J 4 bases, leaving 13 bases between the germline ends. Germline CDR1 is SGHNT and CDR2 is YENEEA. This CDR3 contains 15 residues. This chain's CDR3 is CASSLGRSVGTEAFF. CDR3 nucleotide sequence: TGTGCCAGCAGCTTAGGACGTTCGGTAGGCACTGAAGCTTTCTTT.

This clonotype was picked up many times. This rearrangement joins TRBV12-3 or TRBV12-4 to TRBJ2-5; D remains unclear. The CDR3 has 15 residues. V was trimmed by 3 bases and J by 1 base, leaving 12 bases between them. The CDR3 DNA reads TGTGCCAGCAGTTTTCGGGCACCGCCCCAAGAGACCCAGTACTTC. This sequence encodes CASSFRAPPQETQYF.

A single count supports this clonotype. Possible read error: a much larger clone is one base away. CDR3: CASSSAGIVAGISYEQYF. CDR3 bases: TGCGCCAGCAGCTCGGCGGGGATAGTAGCGGGGATATCCTACGAGCAGTACTTC. The chain recombines TRBV5-1 with TRBJ2-7; TRBD2 agrees at 8 bases. CDR3 size: 18 residues. V shed 3 bases, J shed 1 base, and the junction held 15 bases outside the gene matches. Germline V gene data show CDR1 as SGHRS and CDR2 as YFSETQ. Using reference TRBV5-1 and TRBJ2-7 for the parts outside the CDR3, the full variable domain is KAGVTQTPRYLIKTRGQQVTLSCSPISGHRSVSWYQQTPGQGLQFLFEYFSETQRNKGNFPGRFSGRQFSNSRSEMNVSTLELGDSALYLCASSSAGIVAGISYEQYFGPGTRLTVT.

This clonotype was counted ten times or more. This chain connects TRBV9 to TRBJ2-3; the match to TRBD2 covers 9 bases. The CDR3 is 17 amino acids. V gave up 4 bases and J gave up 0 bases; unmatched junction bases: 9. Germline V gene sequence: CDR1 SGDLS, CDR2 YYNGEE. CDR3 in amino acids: CASSPLATSGSTDTQYF. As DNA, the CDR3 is TGTGCCAGCAGCCCACTCGCGACTAGCGGTAGCACAGATACGCAGTATTTT.

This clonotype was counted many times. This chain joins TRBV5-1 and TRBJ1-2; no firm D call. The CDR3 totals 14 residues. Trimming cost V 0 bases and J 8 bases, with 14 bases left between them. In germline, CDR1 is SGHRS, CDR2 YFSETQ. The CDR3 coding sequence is TGCGCCAGCAGCTTGGCCGGTCGCATTGAGGGCTACACCTTC. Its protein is CASSLAGRIEGYTF.

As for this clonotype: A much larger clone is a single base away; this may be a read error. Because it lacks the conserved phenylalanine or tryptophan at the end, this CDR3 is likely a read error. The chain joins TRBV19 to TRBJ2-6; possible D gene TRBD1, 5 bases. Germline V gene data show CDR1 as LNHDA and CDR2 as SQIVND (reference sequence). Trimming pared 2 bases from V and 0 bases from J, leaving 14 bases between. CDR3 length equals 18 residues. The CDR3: CASSIWGRAYSGANVLTL. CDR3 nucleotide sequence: TGTGCCAGTAGTATATGGGGCAGGGCCTACTCTGGGGCCAACGTCCTGACTCTC.

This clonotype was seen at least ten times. CDR3 DNA sequence: TGTGCCAGCAGCTTCCCGGGACTAGCGGGAGCTAATGAGCAGTTCTTC. Translating it yields CASSFPGLAGANEQFF. The rearrangement uses TRBV7-8 and TRBJ2-1; 14 bases are shared with TRBD2. V lost 3 bases to trimming and J lost 7 bases; unmatched junction nucleotides: 5. Germline V gene lookup returns CDR1 SGHVS and CDR2 FQNEAQ. This CDR3 contains 16 residues.

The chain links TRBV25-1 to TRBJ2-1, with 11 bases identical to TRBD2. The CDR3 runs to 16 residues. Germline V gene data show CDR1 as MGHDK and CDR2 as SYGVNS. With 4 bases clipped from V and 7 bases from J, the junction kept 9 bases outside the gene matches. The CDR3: CASSAPGTSGRNEQFF. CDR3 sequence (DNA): TGTGCCAGCAGTGCCCCCGGGACTAGCGGACGAAATGAGCAGTTCTTC. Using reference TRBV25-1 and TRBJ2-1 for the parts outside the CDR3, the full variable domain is EADIYQTPRYLVIGTGKKITLECSQTMGHDKMYWYQQDPGMELHLIHYSYGVNSTEKGDLSSESTVSRIRTEHFPLTLESARPSHTSQYLCASSAPGTSGRNEQFFGPGTRLTVL.

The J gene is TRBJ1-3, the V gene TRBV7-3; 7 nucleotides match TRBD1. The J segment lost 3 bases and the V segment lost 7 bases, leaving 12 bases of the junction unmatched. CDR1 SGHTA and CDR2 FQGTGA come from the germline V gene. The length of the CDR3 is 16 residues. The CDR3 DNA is TGTGCCAGCACCACAGGGGCCGGGGGCGTTGGAAACACCATATATTTT. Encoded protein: CASTTGAGGVGNTIYF. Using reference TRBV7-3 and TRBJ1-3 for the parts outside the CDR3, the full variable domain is GAGVSQTPSNKVTEKGKYVELRCDPISGHTALYWYRQSLGQGPEFLIYFQGTGAADDSGLPNDRFFAVRPEGSVSTLKIQRTERGDSAVYLCASTTGAGGVGNTIYFGEGSWLTVV.

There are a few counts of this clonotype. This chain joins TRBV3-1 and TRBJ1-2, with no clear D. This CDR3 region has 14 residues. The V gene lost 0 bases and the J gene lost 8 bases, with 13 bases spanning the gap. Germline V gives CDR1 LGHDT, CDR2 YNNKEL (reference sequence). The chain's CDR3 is CASSQETEPRGYTF. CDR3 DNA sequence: TGTGCCAGCAGCCAAGAAACTGAGCCGCGGGGCTACACCTTC.

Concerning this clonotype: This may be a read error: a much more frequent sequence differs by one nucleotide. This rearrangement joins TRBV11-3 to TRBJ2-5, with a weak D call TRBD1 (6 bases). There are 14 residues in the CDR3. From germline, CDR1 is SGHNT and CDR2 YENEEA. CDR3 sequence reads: CAGSLSDSQETQYF. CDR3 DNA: TGTGCCGGCAGCCTATCGGACAGTCAAGAGACCCAGTACTTC.

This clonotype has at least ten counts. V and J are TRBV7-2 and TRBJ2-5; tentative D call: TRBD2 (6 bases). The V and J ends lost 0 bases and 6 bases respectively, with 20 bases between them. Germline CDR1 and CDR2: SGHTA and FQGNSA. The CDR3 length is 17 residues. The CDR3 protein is CASSLAGGFWERQTQYF. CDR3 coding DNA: TGTGCCAGCAGCTTAGCGGGGGGTTTCTGGGAACGCCAGACCCAGTACTTC.

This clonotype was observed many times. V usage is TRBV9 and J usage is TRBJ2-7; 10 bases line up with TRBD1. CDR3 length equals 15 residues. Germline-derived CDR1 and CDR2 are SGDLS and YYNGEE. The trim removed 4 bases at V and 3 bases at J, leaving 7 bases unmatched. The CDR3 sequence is CASSLLGTGDYEQYF. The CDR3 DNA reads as TGTGCCAGCAGCCTTCTCGGGACAGGGGACTACGAGCAGTACTTC.

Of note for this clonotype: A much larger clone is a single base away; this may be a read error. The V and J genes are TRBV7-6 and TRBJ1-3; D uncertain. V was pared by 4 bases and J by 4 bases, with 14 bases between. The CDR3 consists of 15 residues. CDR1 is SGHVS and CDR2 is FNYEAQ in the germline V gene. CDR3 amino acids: CASSSSGMEGNTIYF. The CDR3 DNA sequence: TGTGCCAGCAGCTCGAGCGGGATGGAAGGAAACACCATATATTTT.